This TCR beta chain was captured in a study of T cells in Graves' hyperthyroidism and ophthalmopathy. Amplification targeted TCR beta CDR3 regions from RNA transcripts. HTBI primers were the set used in a first-round RT-PCR of the TCR CDR3. Each CDR3 protein gets one entry after TCRdb re-called the multiplex PCR reads with MiXCR. The sample carries over 500,000 distinct CDR3 sequences, approximately 49% recorded once. This clonotype has more than one count but fewer than ten. Diagnosis rested on symptoms, serum thyroxine and TRAb, thyroid ultrasound, and orbital computed tomography. With 1 base clipped from V and 3 bases from J, the junction kept 2 bases outside the gene matches. The germline CDR1 and CDR2 sequences are SGHTA and FQGNSA. The CDR3 totals 15 residues.

V is TRBV7-2 and J is TRBJ2-3, with 9 bases aligning to TRBD1. The sequenced material came from peripheral blood or thyroid tissue (not recorded which). The TCR sequence derives from an adult woman with Graves' disease, either hyperthyroidism or ophthalmopathy (not recorded which). CDR3 in amino acids: CASSLGGTGTDTQYF. CDR3 nucleotides: TGTGCCAGCAGCTTAGGCGGGACAGGGACAGATACGCAGTATTTT. Combining the CDR3 with reference TRBV7-2 and TRBJ2-3 gives the whole variable domain GAGVSQSPSNKVTEKGKDVELRCDPISGHTALYWYRQSLGQGLEFLIYFQGNSAPDKSGLPSDRFSAERTGGSVSTLTIQRTQQEDSAVYLCASSLGGTGTDTQYFGPGTRLTVL.